Described below is a single TCR beta chain sequence and its context. What it binds is unknown. V was trimmed by 6 bases and J by 2 bases, leaving 11 bases between them. The germline gives CDR1 MDHEN, CDR2 SYDVKM. This CDR3 has 14 residues. The record originates from a study of cytomegalovirus exposure and HLA in healthy donors. Study-level results: Within an earlier analysis, most TCR beta V segments proved productive either about 87% or about 30% of the time.

Both 60 Vbeta primers and 13 Jbeta primers went into the PCR. Assay used: immunoSEQ multiplex PCR; TCRdb lists only in-frame clones, some missing. Of some 130,000 clones in the sample, more than 80% are singletons; the top ten hold roughly 2.4%. Specimen: PBMCs. The rearrangement links TRBV28 to TRBJ1-3; no definite D call. This clonotype was obtained from a man aged 30 to 45 in good health and CMV-seronegative. In nucleotides, the CDR3 is TGTGCCAGCAGGCCGGGTGGTGCTGGAAACACCATATATTTT. It codes for CASRPGGAGNTIYF.